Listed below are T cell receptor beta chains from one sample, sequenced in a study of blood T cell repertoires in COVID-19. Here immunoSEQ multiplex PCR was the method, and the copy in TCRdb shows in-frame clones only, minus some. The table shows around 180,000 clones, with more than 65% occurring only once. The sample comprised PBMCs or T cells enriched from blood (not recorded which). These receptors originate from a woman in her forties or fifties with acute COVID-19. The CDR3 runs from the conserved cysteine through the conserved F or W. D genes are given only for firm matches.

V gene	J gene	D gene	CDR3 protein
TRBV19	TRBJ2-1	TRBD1	CASSISRGLLNEQFF
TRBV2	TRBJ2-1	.	CASSEPMDRNSYNEQFF
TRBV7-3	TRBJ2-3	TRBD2	CASSLGLAGILTNTQYF
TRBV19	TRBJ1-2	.	CASSIGGGYTF
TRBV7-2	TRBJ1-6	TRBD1	CASSLQQGDNSPLHF
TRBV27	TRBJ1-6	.	CASQRLTGPLAGNSPLHF
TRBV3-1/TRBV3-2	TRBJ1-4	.	CASSQFGTSGPNEKLFF
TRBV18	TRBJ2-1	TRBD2	CASSRLGTSGDNEQFF
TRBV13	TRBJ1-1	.	CASSTGIGDTEAFF
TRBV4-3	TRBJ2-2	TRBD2	CASSREGGGRGTGELFF